This TCR beta chain was recovered during a study of T-cell memory formation after mild COVID-19. Whole-study findings and limits: Cross-reactive memory appears to have joined, as suggested by some responding clones showing up in pre-infection memory. Later expanders leaned CD4+, whereas day 15 to 85 contracting clones were balanced CD4/CD8.

A 5'RACE reaction primed in the constant segment made cDNA libraries of TCR alpha and TCR beta, and these carried sample barcodes and UMIs. TCRdb itself ran the 5' RACE reads through MiXCR, one entry per CDR3 protein. Found here are about 400,000 distinct CDR3 sequences, roughly 18% of them singletons; the top ten hold 20% to 25%. Trimming left V 2 bases short and J 7 bases short, with 11 bases between. CDR1 is SGHTA, CDR2 FQGTGA, per germline. The CDR3 has 14 amino acids. This clonotype was seen only a few times. The antigen is not known. This TCR was sampled from a man in his late teens or twenties who had mild COVID-19 (a few samples of this study predate the infection). Cell type and time point are not known. Sequencing input: PBMCs or a T cell subset sorted from them (not recorded which). The chain combines TRBV7-3 with TRBJ2-2; D ambiguous. The CDR3 here is CASSLQTTSGELFF. CDR3 nucleotides: TGTGCCAGCAGCTTACAAACAACCAGCGGGGAGCTGTTTTTT.